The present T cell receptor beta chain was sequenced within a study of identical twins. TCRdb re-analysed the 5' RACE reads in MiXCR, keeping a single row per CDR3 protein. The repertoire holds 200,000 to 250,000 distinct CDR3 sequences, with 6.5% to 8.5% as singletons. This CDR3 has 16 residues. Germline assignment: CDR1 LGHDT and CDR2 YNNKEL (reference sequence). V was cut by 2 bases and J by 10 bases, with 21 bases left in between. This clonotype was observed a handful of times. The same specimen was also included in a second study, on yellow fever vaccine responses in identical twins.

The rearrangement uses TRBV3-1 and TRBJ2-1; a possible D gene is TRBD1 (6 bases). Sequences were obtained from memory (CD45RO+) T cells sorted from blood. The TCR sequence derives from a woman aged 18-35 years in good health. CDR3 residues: CASSQTTLDGGEEQFF. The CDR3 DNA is TGTGCCAGCAGCCAAACTACCCTCGATGGGGGCGAGGAGCAGTTCTTC.